This paragraph reports one T cell receptor beta chain. What antigen it recognizes has not been identified. The input lacks base qualities; no much larger clone sits a single base away. TCRbeta CDR3 regions were amplified from genomic DNA by means of the immunoSEQ Assay, a bias-controlled multiplex PCR. The authors' analysis ran thus. Nucleated cell counts per sample were estimated from amplification of reference gene primers within the assay. To quantify the absolute abundance of each unique TCRbeta CDR3 rearrangement, sequence reads were collapsed and filtered. For each sample, productive Simpson clonality was calculated as the square root of Simpson's diversity index over productive rearrangements. The clones in this table, taken by TCRdb from immuneACCESS, are in-frame only. Not every clone is retained; where verified, under half of the shortfall comes from an unresolved V gene, and the cause of the rest is unknown. V, J and clone size reflect that table, while D and trimming were determined from the DNA. This sample has approximately 240,000 clones in its table, and 80% to 85% of those were observed once. The biggest ten clones account for over 15% of the sample.

This specimen belongs to a study of blood T cell repertoires in COVID-19 (dated by TCRdb to between 2020 and 2021). Notes on the research overall: Samples covering the acute and convalescent phases of COVID-19 were provided by collaborators in the United States, Italy and Spain. The material from the prospective study consisted of cDNA or gDNA derived from T cells, B-cell-depleted T cells, or PBMCs. Deeply sampled blood TCRbeta repertoires from subjects exposed to, actively infected with, or recovered from COVID-19 were included in the dataset. The repertoires were released in a freely available public database meant as a resource for research on the immune response to SARS-CoV-2. The samples were drawn from the first 160 participants of the ongoing ImmuneRACE study and from about 1,200 subjects provided by 6 global collaborators. The sample metadata nearly always contained a de-identified subject ID, COVID-19 status, age in years and sex. HLA class I and class II types, where available, came from metadata supplied by the sample provider rather than from assay-based typing.

The collaborating institutions used their own protocols to collect whole blood in K2EDTA tubes. For TCRbeta analysis, collaborators shipped samples in one of three forms: frozen whole blood, isolated PBMCs, or DNA extracted from either of those sample types. Results the study describes overall, beyond this receptor: The amount of clinical and demographic metadata varied by source and participant and was provided uncurated.

The CDR3 has 15 amino acids, counting the end cysteine and phenylalanine. Only CDR3 DNA remains: 45 bases, in frame from the first base. V trim: 5 bases; J trim: 1 base; unmatched bases: 2. The CDR1 and CDR2 encoded by the germline V gene are LGHNA and YNFKEQ. The chain was built from TRBV4-2 and TRBJ2-6; 7 bases in between match TRBD1. The clonotype was recovered from a woman older than 75 with active or convalescent COVID-19. Sequencing was performed on peripheral blood. The CDR3 protein is CASSGQASGANVLTF. The nucleotides are TGTGCCAGCAGCGGACAGGCTTCTGGGGCCAACGTCCTGACTTTC.